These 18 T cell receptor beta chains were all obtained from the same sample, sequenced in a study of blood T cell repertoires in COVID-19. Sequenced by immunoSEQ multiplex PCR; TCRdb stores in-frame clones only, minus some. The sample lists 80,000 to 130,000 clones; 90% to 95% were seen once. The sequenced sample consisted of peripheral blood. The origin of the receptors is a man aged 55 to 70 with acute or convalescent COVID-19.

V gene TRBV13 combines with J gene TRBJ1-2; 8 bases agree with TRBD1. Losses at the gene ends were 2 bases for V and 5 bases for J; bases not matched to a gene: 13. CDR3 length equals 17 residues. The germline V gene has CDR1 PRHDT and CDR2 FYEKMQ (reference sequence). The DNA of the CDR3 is TGTGCCAGCAGCTTAAGCCCAGGGGGCCCCCGGGCGTATGGCTACACCTTC. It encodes CASSLSPGGPRAYGYTF.

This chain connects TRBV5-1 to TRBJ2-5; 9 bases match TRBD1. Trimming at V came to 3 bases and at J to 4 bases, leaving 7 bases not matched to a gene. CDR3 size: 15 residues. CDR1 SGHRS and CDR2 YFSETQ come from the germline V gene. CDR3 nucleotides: TGCGCCAGCAGCTCGGGACAGGGAGTTGGAGAGACCCAGTACTTC. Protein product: CASSSGQGVGETQYF.

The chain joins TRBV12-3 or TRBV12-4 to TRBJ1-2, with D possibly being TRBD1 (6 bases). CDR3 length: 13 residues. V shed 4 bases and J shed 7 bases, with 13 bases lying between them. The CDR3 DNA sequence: TGTGCCAGCAGTTGGGCAGGGGAAGGTGGCTACACCTTC. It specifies CASSWAGEGGYTF.

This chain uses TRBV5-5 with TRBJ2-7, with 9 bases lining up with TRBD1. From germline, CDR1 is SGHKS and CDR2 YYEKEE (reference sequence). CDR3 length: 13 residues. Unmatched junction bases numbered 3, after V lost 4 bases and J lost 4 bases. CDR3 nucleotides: TGTGCCAGCAGCCGACAGGGGGGGTACGAGCAGTACTTC. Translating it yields CASSRQGGYEQYF. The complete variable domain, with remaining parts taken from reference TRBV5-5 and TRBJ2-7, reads DAGVTQSPTHLIKTRGQQVTLRCSPISGHKSVSWYQQVLGQGPQFIFQYYEKEERGRGNFPDRFSARQFPNYSSELNVNALLLGDSALYLCASSRQGGYEQYFGPGTRLTVT.

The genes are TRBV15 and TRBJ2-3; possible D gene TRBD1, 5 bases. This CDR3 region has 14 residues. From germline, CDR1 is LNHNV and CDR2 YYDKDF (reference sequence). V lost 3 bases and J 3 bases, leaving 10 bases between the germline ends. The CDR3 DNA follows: TGTGCCACCAGCAGCCCAGGGCAGACAGATACGCAGTATTTT. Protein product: CATSSPGQTDTQYF.

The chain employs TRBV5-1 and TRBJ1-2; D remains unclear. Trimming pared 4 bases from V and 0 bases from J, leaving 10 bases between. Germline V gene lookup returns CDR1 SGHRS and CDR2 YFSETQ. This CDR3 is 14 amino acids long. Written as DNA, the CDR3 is TGCGCCAGCAGCCCCAGCGGACCTAACTATGGCTACACCTTC. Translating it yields CASSPSGPNYGYTF.

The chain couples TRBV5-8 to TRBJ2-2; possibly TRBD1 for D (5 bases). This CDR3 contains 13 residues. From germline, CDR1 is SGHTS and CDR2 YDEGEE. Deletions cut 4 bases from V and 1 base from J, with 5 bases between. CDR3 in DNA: TGTGCCAGCAGCACAGGGAACACCGGGGAGCTGTTTTTT. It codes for CASSTGNTGELFF.

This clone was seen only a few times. The CDR3 region is CASSSRPTSLGDTQYF. CDR3 sequence (DNA): TGTGCCAGCAGCTCCCGCCCGACTAGTCTGGGAGATACGCAGTATTTT. The chain combines TRBV7-3 with TRBJ2-3; tentative D call: TRBD2 (6 bases). The V end lost 4 bases, the J end lost 5 bases, and 19 bases lay between the germline ends. CDR1 and CDR2 from the germline V gene are SGHTA and FQGTGA. This CDR3 region has 16 residues.

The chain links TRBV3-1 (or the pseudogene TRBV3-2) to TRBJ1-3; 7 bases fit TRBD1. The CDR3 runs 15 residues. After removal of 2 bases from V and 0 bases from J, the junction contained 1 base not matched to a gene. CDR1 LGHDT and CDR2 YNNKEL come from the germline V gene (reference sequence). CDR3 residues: CASSQRQGSGNTIYF. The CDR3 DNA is TGTGCCAGCAGCCAACGACAGGGCTCTGGAAACACCATATATTTT.

DNA of the CDR3: TGTGCCAGCAGTTACTCGATTCAGGGGTTTAATTCACCCCTCCACTTT. Its protein product is CASSYSIQGFNSPLHF. The chain is built from TRBV6-5 and TRBJ1-6; D is possibly TRBD1 (6 bases). The germline CDR1 and CDR2 sequences are MNHEY and SVGAGI. The CDR3 consists of 16 residues. The ends were cut back, 0 bases at V and 6 bases at J, with 12 bases in the middle.

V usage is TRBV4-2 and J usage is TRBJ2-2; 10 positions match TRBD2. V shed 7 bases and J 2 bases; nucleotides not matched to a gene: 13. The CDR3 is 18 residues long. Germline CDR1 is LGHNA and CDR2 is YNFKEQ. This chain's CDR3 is CASKTSGDVLSNTGELFF. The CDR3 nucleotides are TGTGCCAGCAAAACTAGCGGGGATGTCCTAAGCAACACCGGGGAGCTGTTTTTT.

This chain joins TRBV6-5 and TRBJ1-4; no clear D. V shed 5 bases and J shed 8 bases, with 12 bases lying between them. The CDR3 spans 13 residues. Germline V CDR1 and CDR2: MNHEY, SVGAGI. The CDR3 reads CASSLDGIEKLFF. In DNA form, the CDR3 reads TGTGCCAGCAGTCTTGACGGGATCGAAAAACTGTTTTTT.

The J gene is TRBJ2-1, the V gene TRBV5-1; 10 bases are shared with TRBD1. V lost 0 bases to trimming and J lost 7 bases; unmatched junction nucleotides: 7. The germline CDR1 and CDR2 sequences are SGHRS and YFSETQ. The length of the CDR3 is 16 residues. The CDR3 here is CASSLEGTGVRNEQFF. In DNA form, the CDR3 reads TGCGCCAGCAGCTTGGAAGGGACAGGGGTTCGAAATGAGCAGTTCTTC.

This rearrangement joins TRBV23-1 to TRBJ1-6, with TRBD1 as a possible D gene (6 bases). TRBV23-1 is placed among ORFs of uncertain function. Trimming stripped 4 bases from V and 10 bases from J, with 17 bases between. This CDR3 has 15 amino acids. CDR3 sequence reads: CASSRSGTLGSPLHF. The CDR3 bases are TGCGCCAGCAGTCGCTCCGGGACATTAGGCTCACCCCTCCACTTT.

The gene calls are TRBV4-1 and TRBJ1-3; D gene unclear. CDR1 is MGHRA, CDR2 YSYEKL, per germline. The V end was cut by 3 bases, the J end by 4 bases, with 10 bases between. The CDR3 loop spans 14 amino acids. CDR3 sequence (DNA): TGCGCCAGCAGCCAGGGCCCGGCGGGAAACACCATATATTTT. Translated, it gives CASSQGPAGNTIYF.

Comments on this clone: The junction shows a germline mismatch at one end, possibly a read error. CDR3 amino acids: CAGRPGQGGMYEQYF. The CDR3 DNA reads TGTGCCGGCAGGCCAGGACAGGGTGGGATGTACGAGCAGTACTTC. The chain has TRBV28 and TRBJ2-7; 8 bases map to TRBD1. This CDR3 has 15 amino acids. Per the germline V gene, CDR1 is MDHEN and CDR2 is SYDVKM.

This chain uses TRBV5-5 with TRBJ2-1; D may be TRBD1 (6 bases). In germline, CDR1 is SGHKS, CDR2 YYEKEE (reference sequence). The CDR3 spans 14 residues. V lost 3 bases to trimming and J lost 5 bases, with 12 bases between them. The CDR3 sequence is CASSSPGEHNEQFF. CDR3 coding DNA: TGTGCCAGCAGCTCACCAGGGGAGCACAATGAGCAGTTCTTC.

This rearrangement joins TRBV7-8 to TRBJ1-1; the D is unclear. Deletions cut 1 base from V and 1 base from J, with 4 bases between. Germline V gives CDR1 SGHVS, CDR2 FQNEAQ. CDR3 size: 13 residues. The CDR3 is CASSLVENTEAFF. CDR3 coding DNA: TGTGCCAGCAGCTTAGTAGAGAACACTGAAGCTTTCTTT.